The 13 T cell receptor beta chains below were found in one sample sequenced in a study of post-analysis software for immune sequencing data. Unique molecular identifiers were built into the TCR beta cDNA libraries. TCRdb ran MiXCR on the PCR reads and lists one entry per CDR3 protein. The sample lists 750,000 to 950,000 distinct CDR3 sequences, around 50% seen once, with 4.6% in the top ten. General study points: When patients were compared with controls, about five TRBV segments were more frequent, TRBV5-6, TRBV5-1 and TRBV20-1 among them.

These receptors' targets are unknown. The source material was blood. All receptors derive from a girl aged 5 to 17 with multiple sclerosis.

The rearrangement joins TRBV29-1 to TRBJ2-3, with 7 bases fitting TRBD2. The germline V gene has CDR1 SQVTM and CDR2 ANQGSEA. CDR3 length: 13 amino acids. V shed 4 bases, J shed 5 bases, and the junction held 6 bases outside the gene matches. DNA for the CDR3: TGCAGCGTTGGAGAGGGAGGGGTAGATACGCAGTATTTT. It encodes CSVGEGGVDTQYF.

The chain combines TRBV28 with TRBJ1-2; TRBD1 matches at 9 bases. V gave up 6 bases and J gave up 0 bases; unmatched junction bases: 5. The CDR3 has 15 amino acids. CDR1 and CDR2 from the germline V gene are MDHEN and SYDVKM. The DNA for the CDR3 is TGTGCCAGCAGGTGGGGGACAGGGTCTAACTATGGCTACACCTTC. This gives the protein CASRWGTGSNYGYTF.

This rearrangement joins TRBV7-9 to TRBJ2-1; the match to TRBD2 covers 8 bases. CDR1 and CDR2 from the germline V gene are SEHNR and FQNEAQ (reference sequence). V was pared by 7 bases and J by 4 bases, with 15 bases of the junction left unmatched. This CDR3 comprises 17 residues. The CDR3 DNA reads as TGTGCCAGCACACCACGGGGGGGCGGCTCTGTGTACAATGAGCAGTTCTTC. Translated, it gives CASTPRGGGSVYNEQFF.

This sequence joins TRBV20-1 and TRBJ2-7, with D unclear. This CDR3 spans 13 amino acids. Trimming took off 6 bases at V and 4 bases at J, with 16 bases between the two ends. Germline V gene sequence: CDR1 DFQATT, CDR2 SNEGSKA (reference sequence). CDR3 residues: CSAKPRGRYEQYF. The CDR3 region has the DNA TGCAGTGCCAAGCCGAGAGGTCGGTACGAGCAGTACTTC.

Only a few counts were recorded for this clonotype. V and J are TRBV6-2 or TRBV6-3 and TRBJ1-2; 7 nucleotides line up with TRBD1. The CDR3 is 14 amino acids. V lost 2 bases to trimming and J lost 8 bases; unmatched junction nucleotides: 8. CDR1 is MNHEY, CDR2 SVGEGT, per germline. The CDR3 DNA reads TGTGCCAGCAGTTACAGCGGGACAGCCGGCGGCTACACCTTC. It encodes CASSYSGTAGGYTF.

This chain connects TRBV7-9 to TRBJ2-3; D is ambiguous. CDR3 length: 16 residues. Germline values: CDR1 SEHNR, CDR2 FQNEAQ (reference sequence). V lost 5 bases to trimming and J lost 4 bases, with 19 bases between them. The CDR3 DNA follows: TGTGCCAGCAGCCCATACGTGCAGAGAGTGGCAGATACGCAGTATTTT. Translation gives CASSPYVQRVADTQYF. Full variable domain (missing parts from reference TRBV7-9 and TRBJ2-3): DTGVSQNPRHKITKRGQNVTFRCDPISEHNRLYWYRQTLGQGPEFLTYFQNEAQLEKSRLLSDRFSAERPKGSFSTLEIQRTEQGDSAMYLCASSPYVQRVADTQYFGPGTRLTVL.

The genes are TRBV20-1 and TRBJ2-7, with 7 nucleotides matching TRBD2. The CDR3 runs to 13 residues. From germline, CDR1 is DFQATT and CDR2 SNEGSKA (reference sequence). J lost 4 bases, V lost 6 bases, and 9 bases had no gene match. The CDR3 DNA follows: TGCAGTGCAAGCAGCGGGAAGGGATACGAGCAGTACTTC. Its protein product is CSASSGKGYEQYF.

This clonotype was counted a few times. The CDR3 spells CASSLDSGDEQYF. The CDR3 DNA follows: TGCGCCAGCAGCCTGGATAGCGGGGACGAGCAGTACTTC. V is TRBV5-1 and J is TRBJ2-7; 8 nucleotides match TRBD2. With 4 bases clipped from V and 5 bases from J, the junction kept 5 bases outside the gene matches. This CDR3 comprises 13 residues. The V gene's germline CDR1 is SGHRS and CDR2 YFSETQ.

The V gene is TRBV5-1, the J gene TRBJ2-3; a weak D match, TRBD1 (7 bases). V dropped 4 bases and J dropped 0 bases, with 21 bases sitting between them. Germline-derived CDR1 and CDR2 are SGHRS and YFSETQ. The CDR3 consists of 18 residues. CDR3 amino acids: CASSRRGGTDTSTDTQYF. In DNA, the CDR3 is TGCGCCAGCAGCAGGAGAGGAGGGACAGATACTAGCACAGATACGCAGTATTTT.

This clonotype was found a few times. This sequence joins TRBV11-2 and TRBJ2-3; 9 bases are a match to TRBD2. The CDR3 has 15 amino acids. CDR1 is SGHAT and CDR2 is FQNNGV in the germline V gene. The V gene end was trimmed by 5 bases and the J gene end by 5 bases; junction bases not matched to a gene: 8. The CDR3 DNA follows: TGTGCCAGCAGCCCAGGGCGGGGGGGCGTAGATACGCAGTATTTT. Encoded protein: CASSPGRGGVDTQYF.

This clonotype has only a few counts. The chain uses TRBV7-3 and TRBJ2-7, with 13 bases aligning to TRBD2. The CDR3 loop spans 16 amino acids. J lost 2 bases, V lost 5 bases, and 6 bases had no gene match. Germline lookup yields CDR1 SGHTA and CDR2 FQGTGA. The CDR3 loop is CASSPMGLAGTYEQYF. CDR3 bases: TGTGCCAGCAGCCCGATGGGACTAGCGGGGACCTACGAGCAGTACTTC. The full variable domain, in which reference TRBV7-3 and TRBJ2-7 provide the parts outside the CDR3, is GAGVSQTPSNKVTEKGKYVELRCDPISGHTALYWYRQSLGQGPEFLIYFQGTGAADDSGLPNDRFFAVRPEGSVSTLKIQRTERGDSAVYLCASSPMGLAGTYEQYFGPGTRLTVT.

The genes are TRBV20-1 and TRBJ2-7; 11 bases fit TRBD1. The CDR3 runs 14 residues. The V segment lost 7 bases and the J segment 4 bases; nucleotides outside the gene matches: 9. CDR1 is DFQATT, CDR2 SNEGSKA, per germline (reference sequence). In DNA form, the CDR3 reads TGCAGTGGCAATCAGGGACAGGGGGATTACGAGCAGTACTTC. Protein: CSGNQGQGDYEQYF.

This clonotype came up a few times. V gene TRBV29-1 combines with J gene TRBJ2-1, with D perhaps matching TRBD2 (7 bases). Germline V gene lookup returns CDR1 SQVTM and CDR2 ANQGSEA. The CDR3 extends over 17 amino acids. V was clipped by 5 bases and J by 7 bases, with 27 bases between them. In DNA, the CDR3 is TGCAGCGTTCGCACAGGGACCTCGCGGGAGAGGTGGAATGAGCAGTTCTTC. This translates into CSVRTGTSRERWNEQFF.